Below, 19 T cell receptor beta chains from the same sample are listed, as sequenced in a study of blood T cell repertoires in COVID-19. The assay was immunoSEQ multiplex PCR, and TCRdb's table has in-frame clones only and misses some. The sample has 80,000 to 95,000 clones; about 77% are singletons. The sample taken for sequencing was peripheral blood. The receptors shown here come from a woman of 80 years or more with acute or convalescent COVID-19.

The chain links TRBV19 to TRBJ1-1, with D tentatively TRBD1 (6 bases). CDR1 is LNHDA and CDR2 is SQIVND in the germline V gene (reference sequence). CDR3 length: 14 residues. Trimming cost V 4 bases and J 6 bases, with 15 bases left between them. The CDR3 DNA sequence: TGTGCCAGTAGTACCTCCCAGGGGAGCTCTGAAGCTTTCTTT. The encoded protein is CASSTSQGSSEAFF.

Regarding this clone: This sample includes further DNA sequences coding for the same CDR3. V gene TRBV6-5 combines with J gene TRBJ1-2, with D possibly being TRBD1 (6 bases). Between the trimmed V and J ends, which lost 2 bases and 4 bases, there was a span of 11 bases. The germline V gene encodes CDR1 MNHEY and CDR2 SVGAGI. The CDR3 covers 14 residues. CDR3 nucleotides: TGTGCCAGCAGTTACGGCGGGGGCGGCTATGGCTACACCTTC. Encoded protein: CASSYGGGGYGYTF.

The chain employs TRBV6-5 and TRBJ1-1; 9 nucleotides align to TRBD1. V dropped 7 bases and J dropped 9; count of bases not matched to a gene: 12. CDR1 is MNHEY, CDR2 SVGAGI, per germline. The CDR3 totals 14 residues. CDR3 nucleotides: TGTGCCAGCAATCCCGCAACCGGGACAGGGAAAGCTTTCTTT. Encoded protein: CASNPATGTGKAFF.

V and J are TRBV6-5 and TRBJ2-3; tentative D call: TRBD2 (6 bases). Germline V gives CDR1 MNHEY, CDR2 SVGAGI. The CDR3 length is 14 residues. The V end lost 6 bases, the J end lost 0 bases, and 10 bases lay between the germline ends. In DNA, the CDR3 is TGTGCCAGCAGACTAGCCCCTAGCACAGATACGCAGTATTTT. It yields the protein CASRLAPSTDTQYF.

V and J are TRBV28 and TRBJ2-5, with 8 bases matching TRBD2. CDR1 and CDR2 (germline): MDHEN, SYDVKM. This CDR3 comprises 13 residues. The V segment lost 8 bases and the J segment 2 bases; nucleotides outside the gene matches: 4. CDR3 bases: TGTGCCAGCCTCTCTAGCGGGCAAGAGACCCAGTACTTC. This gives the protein CASLSSGQETQYF.

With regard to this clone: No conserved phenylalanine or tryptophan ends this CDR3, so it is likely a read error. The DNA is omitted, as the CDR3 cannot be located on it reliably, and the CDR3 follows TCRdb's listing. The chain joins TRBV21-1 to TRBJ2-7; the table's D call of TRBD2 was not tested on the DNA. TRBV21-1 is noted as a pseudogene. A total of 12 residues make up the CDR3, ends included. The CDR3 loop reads CASSKAKTKSGR.

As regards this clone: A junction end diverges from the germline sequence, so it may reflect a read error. CDR3 nucleotide sequence: TGTGCTAGCAGCTTAGGACTAGCGGTGTACCAAGAGACCCAGTACTTC. Translation: CASSLGLAVYQETQYF. The genes are TRBV7-7 and TRBJ2-5; 10 nucleotides align to TRBD2. CDR3 length equals 16 residues. Germline lookup yields CDR1 SSHAT and CDR2 FNYEAQ (reference sequence).

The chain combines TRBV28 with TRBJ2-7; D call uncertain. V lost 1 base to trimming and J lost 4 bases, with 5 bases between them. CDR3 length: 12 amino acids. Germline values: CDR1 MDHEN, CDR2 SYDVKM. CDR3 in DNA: TGTGCCAGCAGTTTATTCGGTTACGAGCAGTACTTC. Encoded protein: CASSLFGYEQYF.

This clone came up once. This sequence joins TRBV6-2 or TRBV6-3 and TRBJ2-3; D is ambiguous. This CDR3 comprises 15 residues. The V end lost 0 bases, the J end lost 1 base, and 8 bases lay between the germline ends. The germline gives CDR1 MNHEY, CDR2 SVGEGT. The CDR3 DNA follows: TGTGCCAGCAGTTACTCGAGCCAGGGCACAGATACGCAGTATTTT. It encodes CASSYSSQGTDTQYF.

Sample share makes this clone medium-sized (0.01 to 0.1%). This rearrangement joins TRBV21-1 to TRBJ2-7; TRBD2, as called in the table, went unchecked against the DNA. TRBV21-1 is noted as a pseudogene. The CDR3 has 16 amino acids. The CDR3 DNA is TGTGCCAGCACACCTACAAGGAGAGCGCCTACCTATGAGCAGTACTTC. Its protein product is CASTPTRRAPTYEQYF.

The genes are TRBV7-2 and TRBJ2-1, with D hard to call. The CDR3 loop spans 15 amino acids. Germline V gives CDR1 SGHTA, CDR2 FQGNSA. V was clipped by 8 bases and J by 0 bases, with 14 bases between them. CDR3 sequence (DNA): TGTGCCAGCGCCCTAAGCGACCGCTCCTACAATGAGCAGTTCTTC. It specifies CASALSDRSYNEQFF.

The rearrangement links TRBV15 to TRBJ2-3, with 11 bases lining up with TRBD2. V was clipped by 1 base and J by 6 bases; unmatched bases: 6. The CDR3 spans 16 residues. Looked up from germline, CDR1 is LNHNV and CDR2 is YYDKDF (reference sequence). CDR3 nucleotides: TGTGCCACCAGCAGAGGGCCTAGCGGGGGGACGGATACGCAGTATTTT. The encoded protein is CATSRGPSGGTDTQYF.

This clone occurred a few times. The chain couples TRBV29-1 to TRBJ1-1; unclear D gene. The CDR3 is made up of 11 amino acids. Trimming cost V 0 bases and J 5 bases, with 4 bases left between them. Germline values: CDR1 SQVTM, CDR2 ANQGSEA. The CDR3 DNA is TGCAGCGTTGAAGAGTTAACTGAAGCTTTCTTT. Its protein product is CSVEELTEAFF.

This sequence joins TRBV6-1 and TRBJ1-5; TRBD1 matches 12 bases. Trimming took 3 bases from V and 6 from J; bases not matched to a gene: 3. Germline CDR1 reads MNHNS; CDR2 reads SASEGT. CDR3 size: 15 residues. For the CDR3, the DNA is TGTGCCAGCAGTGAGGGACAGGGGGCGCGTCAGCCCCAGCATTTT. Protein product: CASSEGQGARQPQHF.

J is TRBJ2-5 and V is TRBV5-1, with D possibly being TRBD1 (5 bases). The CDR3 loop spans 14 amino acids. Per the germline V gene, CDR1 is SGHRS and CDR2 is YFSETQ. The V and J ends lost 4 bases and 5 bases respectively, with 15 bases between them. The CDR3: CASSHGQSLETQYF. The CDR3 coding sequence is TGCGCCAGCAGCCACGGACAATCCCTGGAGACCCAGTACTTC.

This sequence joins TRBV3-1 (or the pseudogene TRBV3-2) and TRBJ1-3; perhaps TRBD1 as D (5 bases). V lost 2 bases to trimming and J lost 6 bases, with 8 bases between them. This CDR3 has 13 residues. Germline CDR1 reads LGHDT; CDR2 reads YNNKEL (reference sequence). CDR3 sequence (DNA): TGTGCCAGCAGCCAATGGGGGGAAAACACCATATATTTT. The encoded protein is CASSQWGENTIYF.

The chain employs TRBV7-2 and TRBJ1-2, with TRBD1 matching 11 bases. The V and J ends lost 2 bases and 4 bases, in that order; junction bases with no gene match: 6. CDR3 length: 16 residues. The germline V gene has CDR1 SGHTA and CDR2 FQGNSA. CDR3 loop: CASSLPWTGGGYGYTF. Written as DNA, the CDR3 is TGTGCCAGCAGCTTACCCTGGACAGGGGGCGGCTATGGCTACACCTTC.

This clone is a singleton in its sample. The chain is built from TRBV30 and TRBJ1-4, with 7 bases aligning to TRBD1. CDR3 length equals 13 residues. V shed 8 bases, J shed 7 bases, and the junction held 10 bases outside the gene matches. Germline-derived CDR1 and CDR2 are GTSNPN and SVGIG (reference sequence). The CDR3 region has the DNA TGTGCCCGAAGCCGGGACAGCAGTGAAAAACTGTTTTTT. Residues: CARSRDSSEKLFF.

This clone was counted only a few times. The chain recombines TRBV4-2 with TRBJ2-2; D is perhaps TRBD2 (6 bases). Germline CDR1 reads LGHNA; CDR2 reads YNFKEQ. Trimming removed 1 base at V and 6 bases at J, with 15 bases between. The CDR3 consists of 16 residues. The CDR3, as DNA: TGTGCCAGCAGCCAAGGAGGGGCTACTAGCCCCGGGGAGCTGTTTTTT. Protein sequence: CASSQGGATSPGELFF.